This T cell receptor (beta chain) is from a study of CD8+ T cells in alopecia areata. The study, taken as a whole, reports: Clarity of TCR sharing across patients fell short of that in mice, possibly HLA-related.

The CDR3 covers 14 residues. The V gene's germline CDR1 is SEHNR and CDR2 FQNEAQ (reference sequence). The V gene lost 3 bases and the J gene lost 5 bases, with 10 bases spanning the gap. Following RNA extraction, reverse transcription yielded cDNA that acted as the sequencing template. Repertoires were generated with immunoSEQ multiplex PCR, while TCRdb's copy carries only in-frame clones and drops some. This table has 180,000 or so clones, roughly 64% appearing once. There are a few counts of this clone. Its antigen is as yet unknown. Treatment reported: oral pan-JAK inhibitor, 5-10 mg twice daily. The clonotype was recovered from a human donor with alopecia areata. This specimen consisted of CD4+ T cells sorted from blood, obtained at week 24, from a patient treated with tofacitinib. V and J are TRBV7-9 and TRBJ2-2; D gene uncertain. CDR3 bases: TGTGCCAGCAGCTTGGAAAGGCGGACCGGGGAGCTGTTTTTT. Translating gives CASSLERRTGELFF.